This T cell receptor (beta chain) originates from a study of control samples from healthy donors and cancer patients. Produced via immunoSEQ multiplex PCR; TCRdb's table is partial and in-frame only. This sample yields 57,000 or so clones, of which 94% are seen a single time; around 4% belongs to the top ten. The V gene lost 3 bases and the J gene lost 7 bases, with 12 bases spanning the gap. CDR1 is MNHEY, CDR2 SMNVEV, per germline (reference sequence). This CDR3 contains 13 residues. This sequence joins TRBV27 and TRBJ1-1; D unresolved. This clonotype was sampled from a man aged 25 to 40 in good health. Sequenced input: blood. DNA of the CDR3: TGTGCCAGCAGTTTGTGGGGAGGCATTGAAGCTTTCTTT. It translates to CASSLWGGIEAFF.